The present T cell receptor beta chain was sequenced within a study of glioma-infiltrating T cells after dendritic cell vaccination (dated by TCRdb to about 2016). A note on the overall study: Of the 15 or so glioblastoma patients in the cohort, all drawn from Phase I and II dendritic cell vaccination trials, 9 were newly diagnosed and 6 had recurrent disease. Each patient was given three intradermal dendritic cell vaccine injections, spaced two weeks apart, in the arm below the axilla. Survival after dendritic cell vaccination was correlated with TCR sequencing metrics, such as TIL content and the overlap between tumor and blood repertoires. Between about 2002 and 2013, patients were given autologous tumor lysate-pulsed dendritic cell vaccination. To make the vaccine, monocyte-derived dendritic cells were cultured for seven days with IL-4 and GM-CSF and then pulsed overnight with autologous tumor lysate. Deep sequencing of TCR beta CDR3 regions was used to quantify tumor-infiltrating lymphocyte content and compare tumor and blood repertoires in dendritic cell-vaccinated glioblastoma patients.

Paper-wide results and their limitations: TCR clonality showed no direct relationship with survival, which suggests that a diverse polyclonal response may matter. The cohort was small and heterogeneous, only a few patients had full blood and tumor sets, and even fewer had initial-recurrent tumor pairs. Higher estimated pretreatment TIL content predicted longer time to progression and overall survival after dendritic cell vaccination. The response model built on TCR overlap across three groups was characterized as speculative, with prospective validation still needed.

Patients were selected for having adequate residual fresh-frozen tumor tissue and more than two years of available survival data. Molecular status otherwise varied across the glioblastoma patients, but none of them carried an isocitrate dehydrogenase mutation. PBMC collection took place before vaccination, two weeks after the third vaccination, and at tumor progression if progression occurred. The Qiagen DNeasy Blood extraction Kit was used for extraction of genomic DNA. Counted from cysteine to phenylalanine, this CDR3 has 13 amino acids. Kept here is only the CDR3 DNA, which spans 39 bases and is read in frame from base 1. CDR1 SEHNR and CDR2 FQNEAQ were looked up in the germline V gene (reference sequence). Trimming costs V 7 bases and J 4 bases, and their ends lie 14 bases apart. Details on this clone: Which antigen it targets is not known. No base quality values were provided; no much bigger clone lies one nucleotide off.

TCRB CDR3 regions were amplified from roughly 1.8 ug genomic DNA, or all available DNA if less, using the immunoSEQ assay. The multiplex PCR employed 60 forward primers targeting TCR V beta segments and 13 reverse primers targeting J beta segments. To estimate reads per starting template, synthetic control templates were spiked into each sample at limiting dilution. The Illumina HiSeq System generated sequencing reads of 87 bp. The original methods were these. To remove PCR and sequencing errors, closely related sequences were merged with a nearest neighbor algorithm. TCR overlap was measured as the percentage of unique tumor TCR beta sequences also present in the same patient's peripheral blood. TCRdb took this table from immuneACCESS and kept in-frame rearrangements with V and J called. Such tables lack part of the clones; where checked against another copy, unresolved V genes explain under half of the gap, and the rest is unexplained. The DNA was the basis for D and trimming; V, J and clone size are from that table. In this sample the table shows about 92,000 clones, about nine tenths of which occur a single time. The ten largest clones represent 15% to 19% of the sample.

The material was blood, obtained before dendritic cell vaccination. This TCR was recovered from a human donor with glioblastoma. Rearrangement joined TRBV7-9 to TRBJ2-7; there is no confident call for the D gene. Read as DNA, the sequence is TGTGCCAGCAACCCACTACCAATTTACGAGCAGTACTTC. Its amino acids are CASNPLPIYEQYF. Outside the CDR3, residues come from the reference TRBV7-9 and TRBJ2-7 proteins, so the full variable domain is: DTGVSQNPRHKITKRGQNVTFRCDPISEHNRLYWYRQTLGQGPEFLTYFQNEAQLEKSRLLSDRFSAERPKGSFSTLEIQRTEQGDSAMYLCASNPLPIYEQYFGPGTRLTVT.